These T cell receptor beta chains were read from a single sample in a study of blood T cell repertoires in COVID-19. Clones were read by immunoSEQ multiplex PCR, and TCRdb kept only the in-frame ones, dropping some. The repertoire holds 90,000 to 150,000 clones, with roughly nine tenths as singletons. The sequenced sample was peripheral blood. The receptors here all came from a man between 65 and 85 years old who had recovered from COVID-19. Each CDR3 is given with its conserved first and last residue. The D gene is left open where the match is weak. Size values are once, few and many counts, or a class for expanded clones, and some rows have none.

>TRBV5-1|TRBD1|NA|TRBJ1-4
TGCGCCAGCAGCCGGCGGGGGCAGGGGGCTTCAACTAATGAAAAACTGTTTTTT
CASSRRGQGASTNEKLFF
>TRBV30|NA|NA|TRBJ1-3
TGTGCCTGGAGTGTACAGTCTGGAAACACCATATATTTT
CAWSVQSGNTIYF
>TRBV10-3|TRBD1|NA|TRBJ2-1
TGTGCCGCTAGGACAGGCCGTTTCAATGAGCAGTTCTTC
CAARTGRFNEQFF
>TRBV7-9|TRBD1|once|TRBJ2-1
TGTGCCAGCAGCTCTAGGGGGCATGAGCAGTTCTTC
CASSSRGHEQFF
>TRBV5-1|NA|NA|TRBJ2-3
TGCGCCAGCAGCTTCTTAGCGAGCACAGATACGCAGTATTTT
CASSFLASTDTQYF
>TRBV2|TRBD1|NA|TRBJ2-3
TGTGCCAGCAGTGCCGGGACAGGGTCGGTAGATACGCAGTATTTT
CASSAGTGSVDTQYF
>TRBV5-1|NA|once|TRBJ2-4
TGCGCCAGCAGCCCCGGTTCCCGGGTGGCCAAAAACATTCAGTACTTC
CASSPGSRVAKNIQYF
>TRBV7-2|TRBD1|NA|TRBJ2-1
TGTGCCAGCAGCTCGGGCAGGACAGGGATTGGCGAGCAGTTCTTC
CASSSGRTGIGEQFF
>TRBV20-1|NA|NA|TRBJ2-1
TGCAGTGTTCCCCACTACAATGAGCAGTTCTTC
CSVPHYNEQFF
>TRBV28|NA|NA|TRBJ1-5
TGTGCCAGCAGAGAGGGAGTTGTCCAGCCCCAGCATTTT
CASREGVVQPQHF
>TRBV18|TRBD2|NA|TRBJ2-1
TGTGCCAGCTCACCATCGGGACTAGCGGGAGATCCGCATGAGCAGTTCTTC
CASSPSGLAGDPHEQFF
>TRBV18|NA|NA|TRBJ2-3
TGTGCCAGCTCACGGTTCGCAGGGAGGCCCGGCACAGATACGCAGTATTTT
CASSRFAGRPGTDTQYF
>TRBV29-1|TRBD1|NA|TRBJ1-1
TGCAGCGTTGAAGCCCACAGGGGGTTGAACACTGAAGCTTTCTTT
CSVEAHRGLNTEAFF
>TRBV5-1|TRBD1|NA|TRBJ2-7
TGCGCCAGCAGCCCCCAGGGGGCCTCCTACGAGCAGTACTTC
CASSPQGASYEQYF
>TRBV6-2/TRBV6-3|TRBD1|NA|TRBJ1-5
TGTGCCAGCAGTAAGACAGGGGATAGCAATCAGCCCCAGCATTTT
CASSKTGDSNQPQHF
>TRBV6-5|TRBD2|few|TRBJ2-3
TGTGCCAGCAGAGTGGGACTAGCCCCAGATACGCAGTATTTT
CASRVGLAPDTQYF
>TRBV3-1/TRBV3-2|NA|NA|TRBJ2-5
TGTGCCAGCAGCCAGCTTGGGGGCCCCGGGACCCAGTACTTC
CASSQLGGPGTQYF
>TRBV9|TRBD1|NA|TRBJ2-3
TGTGCCAGCAGCGTAGAATCGGGACAGGGTTCAGATACGCAGTATTTT
CASSVESGQGSDTQYF
>TRBV7-2|TRBD2|NA|TRBJ2-3
TGTGCCAGCAGCCCTCGAGCGGGAGGCTTCACAGATACGCAGTATTTT
CASSPRAGGFTDTQYF
>TRBV14|NA|NA|TRBJ1-6
TGTGCCAGCAGCCAGGGAAGGGAGTATTCACCCCTCCACTTT
CASSQGREYSPLHF
>TRBV12-3/TRBV12-4|NA|NA|TRBJ1-1
TGTGCCAGCAGTCCCGCGGGTGTGGAAGCTTTCTTT
CASSPAGVEAFF
>TRBV24-1|NA|NA|TRBJ2-7
TGTGCCACCAGTGATCTAACTAGCAGGGAGCAGTACTTC
CATSDLTSREQYF
>TRBV11-2|NA|NA|TRBJ2-7
TGTGCCAGCAGCTCCAATACTGGGACCACGGGGGTCGAGCAGTACTTC
CASSSNTGTTGVEQYF
>TRBV5-1|NA|few|TRBJ1-5
TGCGCCAGCAGCCCGGGGGGACACAATAGCAATCAGCCCCAGCATTTT
CASSPGGHNSNQPQHF
>TRBV19|TRBD1|NA|TRBJ2-2
TGTGCCAGTAGTATACTAGACAGGGGGCTGGACACCGGGGAGCTGTTTTTT
CASSILDRGLDTGELFF
>TRBV5-4|TRBD2|NA|TRBJ2-1
TGTGCCAGCAGCCCGGCCGGGACTAGCGGATACAATGAGCAGTTCTTC
CASSPAGTSGYNEQFF
>TRBV6-5|NA|once|TRBJ2-7
TGTGCCACCGAATCTCAGTCCTACGAGCAGTACTTC
CATESQSYEQYF
>TRBV18|TRBD1|NA|TRBJ1-1
TGTGCCAGCTCACCCCAGGGGGCACTTGAAGCTTTCTTT
CASSPQGALEAFF
>TRBV10-2|NA|NA|TRBJ2-1
TGCGCCAGCAGTGAGACCAGCTACAATGAGCAGTTCTTC
CASSETSYNEQFF
>TRBV5-1|NA|NA|TRBJ1-6
TGCGCCAGCAGCTGGGGGGGCAAATCACCCCTCCACTTT
CASSWGGKSPLHF
>TRBV28|TRBD2|NA|TRBJ2-7
TGTGCCAGCAGCCTCCGGGGAGGGGCCGACCACGAGCAGTACTTC
CASSLRGGADHEQYF
>TRBV28|TRBD1|NA|TRBJ2-7
TGTGCCAGCAGAAGACAGGGCTCCTACGAGCAGTACTTC
CASRRQGSYEQYF
>TRBV28|TRBD1|NA|TRBJ1-3
TGTGCCAGCAGTTTGGACAGGGCTCTTTCCGGAAACACCATATATTTT
CASSLDRALSGNTIYF
>TRBV4-2|NA|NA|TRBJ1-4
TGTGCCAGCAGCTACAGCACAGGGACAAACGAAAAACTGTTTTTT
CASSYSTGTNEKLFF
>TRBV7-6|NA|once|TRBJ1-4
TGTGCCAGCAGCTTATCGATCAGGGTCCTTTCGACTAATGAAAAACTGTTTTTT
CASSLSIRVLSTNEKLFF
>TRBV10-1|NA|NA|TRBJ1-1
TGCGCCAGCAGCACCGGCGGCACTGAAGCTTTCTTT
CASSTGGTEAFF
>TRBV12-3/TRBV12-4|NA|NA|TRBJ2-2
TGTGCCAGCAGTTTGGGAGATACCGGGGAGCTGTTTTTT
CASSLGDTGELFF
>TRBV7-3|NA|NA|TRBJ2-2
TGTGCCAGCAGCGTATCGGGAGTGACAGGGTTTGGCGGGGAGCTGTTTTTT
CASSVSGVTGFGGELFF
>TRBV9|NA|NA|TRBJ1-1
TGTGCCAGCAGCGTGGCGGGGAACACTGAAGCTTTCTTT
CASSVAGNTEAFF
>TRBV5-4|TRBD2|NA|TRBJ2-3
TGTGCCAGCAGCTTCGTGGCGGGGGGTGGCACAGATACGCAGTATTTT
CASSFVAGGGTDTQYF
>TRBV13|NA|NA|TRBJ2-1
TGTGCCAGCAGCTTAGACACAGCCGCGCAGTTCTTC
CASSLDTAAQFF
>TRBV29-1|TRBD2|NA|TRBJ2-1
TGCAGCTTCAGAGGGGCGGGGGGATACAATGAGCAGTTCTTC
CSFRGAGGYNEQFF
>TRBV29-1|TRBD1|once|TRBJ1-2
TGCAGCGTGACAGGGGTGGCCGGCTATGGCTACACCTTC
CSVTGVAGYGYTF
>TRBV3-1/TRBV3-2|NA|NA|TRBJ1-4
TGTGCCAGCAGCCAAGATTCTGGTCGGTCTGAAAAACTGTTTTTT
CASSQDSGRSEKLFF
>TRBV2|NA|NA|TRBJ1-2
TGTGCCAGCAGTGAAACAGGGAGCCGCTCGAACTATGGCTACACCTTC
CASSETGSRSNYGYTF
>TRBV7-8|TRBD1|NA|TRBJ1-1
TGTGCCAGCAGCCGGGACAGGGGATGGAAAGAAGCTTTCTTT
CASSRDRGWKEAFF
>TRBV6-5|TRBD2|NA|TRBJ2-7
TGTGCCAGCAGTTATCGGACTAGCACCTACGAGCAGTACTTC
CASSYRTSTYEQYF
>TRBV7-9|NA|NA|TRBJ2-5
TGTGCCAGCAGCCAGGGGAATGTAGGAGAGACCCAGTACTTC
CASSQGNVGETQYF
>TRBV6-2/TRBV6-3|TRBD2|few|TRBJ2-2
TGTGCCAGCAGTTACTCGACCTTCCGACTAGCGGGGTTCATGAACACCGGGGAGCTGTTTTTT
CASSYSTFRLAGFMNTGELFF
>TRBV15|NA|NA|TRBJ2-7
TGTGCCACCAGCAGAGTGGAGTACCCCTACGAGCAGTACTTC
CATSRVEYPYEQYF
>TRBV27|NA|NA|TRBJ2-2
TGTGCCAGCAGTTTAAGAGCGGCCAACACCGGGGAGCTGTTTTTT
CASSLRAANTGELFF
>TRBV9|TRBD2|NA|TRBJ2-1
TGTGCCAGCAGCGTAGCGGGGGGTCCCTACAATGAGCAGTTCTTC
CASSVAGGPYNEQFF
>TRBV19|NA|NA|TRBJ1-6
TGTGCCAGTAGTATATTTCAAAGGGGTTCACCCCTCCACTTT
CASSIFQRGSPLHF
>TRBV29-1|NA|once|TRBJ2-3
TGCAGCGTTGGAGTCGGGGGTACGCAGTATTTT
CSVGVGGTQYF
>TRBV4-3|TRBD2|NA|TRBJ2-2
TGCGCCAGCAGCCAAGAGACTAGCGGGAGAATAAACACCGGGGAGCTGTTTTTT
CASSQETSGRINTGELFF
>TRBV10-1|TRBD1|NA|TRBJ2-2
TGCGCCAGCCGACAGGGGGTGAACACCGGGGAGCTGTTTTTT
CASRQGVNTGELFF
>TRBV11-2|TRBD1|NA|TRBJ2-7
TGTGCCAGCAGCTTTCGGACAGGCCGAACCTACGAGCAGTACTTC
CASSFRTGRTYEQYF